A selection of T cell receptor beta chains follows, all from one sample in a study of blood T cell repertoires in COVID-19. Some clones are missing from TCRdb's copy, which holds only in-frame ones; the method was immunoSEQ multiplex PCR. The top ten hold less than 5% of the sample, which has 200,000 to 300,000 clones, 80% to 85% seen once. Sequencing was done on a sample of peripheral blood. These receptors were taken from a man in his sixties with acute or convalescent COVID-19. The CDR3 runs from the conserved cysteine through the conserved F or W. The D gene is left open where the match is weak. Where a row states a size, it is once, few, many or the class of an expanded clone; other rows omit it.

TRBV29-1,NA,TRBJ2-1,NA,CSVEDLGQITGEQFF,TGCAGCGTTGAAGATTTGGGGCAGATTACAGGTGAGCAGTTCTTC
TRBV2,NA,TRBJ2-7,NA,CASSAGFPYEQYF,TGTGCCAGCAGTGCAGGATTCCCCTACGAGCAGTACTTC
TRBV4-1,TRBD2,TRBJ2-6,NA,CASSPSTSGGPSSGANVLTF,TGCGCCAGCAGCCCGTCGACTAGCGGGGGCCCAAGCTCTGGGGCCAACGTCCTGACTTTC
TRBV2,NA,TRBJ1-1,NA,CASRVEENTEAFF,TGTGCCAGCAGGGTTGAGGAGAACACTGAAGCTTTCTTT
TRBV10-3,TRBD1,TRBJ2-2,NA,CAISGIGQGWAGELFF,TGTGCCATCAGTGGGATTGGACAGGGGTGGGCCGGGGAGCTGTTTTTT
TRBV13,TRBD1,TRBJ2-2,NA,CASSPGTANTGELFF,TGTGCCAGCAGCCCTGGGACAGCCAACACCGGGGAGCTGTTTTTT
TRBV3-1/TRBV3-2,TRBD2,TRBJ2-7,once,CASSQVDSPSGSYEQYF,TGTGCCAGCAGCCAAGTGGATTCCCCTAGCGGCTCCTACGAGCAGTACTTC
TRBV18,TRBD1,TRBJ2-4,NA,CASSPFTGEGAIQYF,TGTGCCAGCTCACCATTTACGGGTGAGGGGGCCATTCAGTACTTC
TRBV7-9,TRBD2,TRBJ2-7,NA,CASSETSGSTYEQYF,TGTGCCAGCAGCGAGACTAGCGGTTCAACCTACGAGCAGTACTTC
TRBV7-6,TRBD1,TRBJ1-1,NA,CASSPAGTGVTEAFF,TGTGCCAGCAGCCCCGCCGGGACAGGGGTTACTGAAGCTTTCTTT
TRBV6-5,TRBD2,TRBJ2-5,few,CASSYSTGLAGETQYF,TGTGCCAGCAGTTACTCGACGGGACTAGCAGGAGAGACCCAGTACTTC